These T cell receptor beta chains were read from a single sample in a study of blood T cell repertoires in COVID-19. Data came from immunoSEQ multiplex PCR; TCRdb stores just in-frame clones and leaves some out. The table lists about 210,000 clones, about 89% of them singletons. Sequencing was carried out using peripheral blood. The receptors originated from a woman aged 40 to 55 with acute or convalescent COVID-19. Both conserved end residues are part of each CDR3. The order of the fields is V gene, J gene, clone size, CDR3 protein. Only part of the rows carry a size: once, few, many, or a class if the clone is expanded.

TRBV6-5,TRBJ1-5,NA,CASTEGARQPQHF
TRBV2,TRBJ1-6,NA,CASLPGQESLALHF
TRBV6-5,TRBJ1-3,NA,CASRKGAAGNTIYF
TRBV29-1,TRBJ1-1,NA,CSVAREGRNTEAFF
TRBV11-2,TRBJ1-2,NA,CASSLTRLFGYTF
TRBV25-1,TRBJ1-6,NA,CASSGPPVARSPLHF
TRBV11-1,TRBJ1-3,NA,CASSDRSRGNTIYF
TRBV3-1/TRBV3-2,TRBJ2-1,NA,CASSQDGGLEWDEQFF
TRBV14,TRBJ1-4,NA,CASSQGTGRPTNEKLFF
TRBV5-1,TRBJ2-1,NA,CASSTTGDRVGNEQFF
TRBV19,TRBJ1-3,few,CASSIGAGEVGNTIYF
TRBV5-1,TRBJ1-1,NA,CASSLGVGEAFF
TRBV5-6,TRBJ1-2,once,CASGGTGHGYTF
TRBV10-3,TRBJ1-3,NA,CAISAGSGNTIYF
TRBV3-1/TRBV3-2,TRBJ1-3,NA,CASSQEDRGHTIYF
TRBV7-9,TRBJ1-2,once,CASRPRDPRGLRNTF
TRBV6-5,TRBJ1-2,NA,CASSYDSSPNYGYTF
TRBV30,TRBJ2-3,NA,CAWARLAAEFTDTQYF
TRBV6-1,TRBJ1-2,NA,CASSETGTGGGYTF
TRBV5-1,TRBJ2-5,NA,CASSFGTGKETQYF
TRBV4-1,TRBJ1-1,few,CASSRGTQSGRNTEAFF
TRBV2,TRBJ1-2,NA,CASSTNLQANYGYTF
TRBV3-1/TRBV3-2,TRBJ2-1,NA,CASSQELAGGPSNEQFF
TRBV10-1,TRBJ1-2,NA,CASSPGPPYGYTF
TRBV5-6,TRBJ2-2,NA,CASSSGGAGELFF
TRBV6-5,TRBJ1-1,NA,CASSYPRGTEAFF
TRBV2,TRBJ1-3,few,CASSEELRNTIYF
TRBV5-1,TRBJ2-5,NA,CASSLPAGGQETQYF
TRBV12-3/TRBV12-4,TRBJ1-2,NA,CASSPGTAYGYTF
TRBV27,TRBJ1-1,NA,CASRSTAGLYNTEAFF
TRBV5-5,TRBJ2-4,NA,CASSPWTGGGKAKNIQYF
TRBV24-1,TRBJ2-1,NA,CATSDFRNEQFF
TRBV2,TRBJ1-2,NA,CASSEALLLSNYGYTF
TRBV6-5,TRBJ1-6,NA,CASRGGRDNSPLHF
TRBV2,TRBJ1-3,NA,CASSVGGLTIYF
TRBV2,TRBJ1-5,NA,CASTLQGGGNQPQHF
TRBV18,TRBJ1-1,few,CASSTQGANTEAFF
TRBV4-1,TRBJ2-3,NA,CASSPRWHYTDTQYF
TRBV27,TRBJ2-5,NA,CASGSGTGKTQYF
TRBV5-4,TRBJ2-3,NA,CASSSAGVDTQYF
TRBV6-5,TRBJ1-5,NA,CASSLKVGDNQPQHF
TRBV13,TRBJ2-5,NA,CASSSGLAGAQETQYF
TRBV7-6,TRBJ2-4,NA,CASSPGTGDPALAKNIQYF
TRBV2,TRBJ2-5,NA,CAITIQETQYF
TRBV6-5,TRBJ1-2,NA,CASSYQGQGTYGYTF
TRBV7-9,TRBJ2-1,NA,CASSTKGGDPYNEQFF
TRBV29-1,TRBJ2-1,NA,CSVGSGSYNEQFF
TRBV27,TRBJ1-4,NA,CASRGTATNEKLFF
TRBV2,TRBJ2-3,NA,CASNLYESSTDTQYF
TRBV5-8,TRBJ1-4,NA,CASVASGGQGFVVGKLFF
TRBV6-1,TRBJ1-1,NA,CASSELVAGGTEAFF
TRBV18,TRBJ1-2,NA,CASSSSEGNYGYTF
TRBV12-3/TRBV12-4,TRBJ2-5,once,CASSLWGGETQYF
TRBV4-1,TRBJ1-1,NA,CASSQHMTDRATEAFF
TRBV20-1,TRBJ2-6,NA,CSASDEAGGLFSGANVLTF
TRBV6-5,TRBJ1-5,NA,CASSPGSNQPQHF
TRBV28,TRBJ1-1,NA,CASKKARQGLRDTEAFF